This entry lists 13 T cell receptor beta chains sequenced from one sample in a study of cytotoxic CD8 clonotypes in ibrutinib-treated CLL. The assay was immunoSEQ multiplex PCR, and TCRdb's table has in-frame clones only and misses some. The data hold about 130,000 clones, with roughly 85% observed a single time. Sequencing was performed on PBMCs, taken after 24 months of ibrutinib treatment. These receptors all come from a human donor with chronic lymphocytic leukemia.

The chain employs TRBV6-5 and TRBJ1-1; D not certain. The germline V gene encodes CDR1 MNHEY and CDR2 SVGAGI. Trimming removed 6 bases at V and 1 base at J, with 9 bases between. The CDR3 length is 13 residues. CDR3 residues: CASSPRQNTEAFF. The CDR3 nucleotides are TGTGCCAGCAGCCCAAGACAGAACACTGAAGCTTTCTTT.

V is TRBV29-1 and J is TRBJ2-2; D unclear. The germline V gene has CDR1 SQVTM and CDR2 ANQGSEA. The CDR3 sequence is 11 residues long. V lost 7 bases and J 6 bases, leaving 9 bases between the germline ends. CDR3 sequence (DNA): TGCAGCGCCCTACGGTCCGGGGAGCTGTTTTTT. Protein product: CSALRSGELFF.

The genes are TRBV2 and TRBJ1-3, with D maybe TRBD1 (5 bases). V dropped 6 bases and J dropped 1 base, with 10 bases sitting between them. CDR1 and CDR2 (germline): SNHLY, FYNNEI. The CDR3 spans 14 residues. DNA of the CDR3: TGTGCCAGCAGGACACAGGAATCTGGAAACACCATATATTTT. Encoded protein: CASRTQESGNTIYF.

The chain combines TRBV7-9 with TRBJ1-1, with no clear D. The CDR3 totals 13 residues. Deletions cut 3 bases from V and 1 base from J, with 6 bases between. Germline V gene data show CDR1 as SEHNR and CDR2 as FQNEAQ (reference sequence). CDR3 DNA sequence: TGTGCCAGCAGCTTCTCAGGGAACACTGAAGCTTTCTTT. This sequence encodes CASSFSGNTEAFF.

This clone has just a few counts. The rearrangement links TRBV4-2 to TRBJ2-7, with D possibly matching TRBD2 (6 bases). The V and J ends lost 0 bases and 5 bases respectively, with 17 bases between them. CDR1 and CDR2 (germline): LGHNA, YNFKEQ. The CDR3 spans 16 residues. CDR3 DNA: TGTGCCAGCAGCCAAGATCCAACTGGGGGGATCAACGAGCAGTACTTC. Translation gives CASSQDPTGGINEQYF.

The V call is TRBV7-3, the J call TRBJ1-1; TRBD1 matches at 7 bases. The V gene's germline CDR1 is SGHTA and CDR2 FQGTGA. The CDR3 extends over 12 amino acids. The ends lost 5 bases at V and 8 bases at J; junction bases unmatched: 5. The CDR3: CASSRLGGEAFF. The CDR3 nucleotides read TGTGCCAGCAGCCGACTAGGGGGCGAAGCTTTCTTT.

This clone has just one count. The chain carries TRBV2 and TRBJ2-2, with D maybe TRBD2 (5 bases). The CDR3 extends over 16 amino acids. The germline V gene encodes CDR1 SNHLY and CDR2 FYNNEI. V lost 5 bases, J lost 0 bases, and 13 bases lay in between. The CDR3 DNA reads as TGTGCCAGCAGTCCAGGACCCGGGGCGAACACCGGGGAGCTGTTTTTT. Translating it yields CASSPGPGANTGELFF.

The gene calls are TRBV28 and TRBJ2-7, with 9 bases lining up with TRBD2. The CDR3 sequence is 15 residues long. J lost 7 bases, V lost 2 bases, and 9 bases had no gene match. Looked up from germline, CDR1 is MDHEN and CDR2 is SYDVKM. Here the CDR3 reads CASSLGRGGRNEQYF. In DNA, the CDR3 is TGTGCCAGCAGTTTAGGGCGGGGGGGCCGGAATGAGCAGTACTTC.

This clone was observed a handful of times. At the DNA level, this CDR3 is encoded by other sequences in the same sample as well. The chain recombines TRBV30 with TRBJ2-7, with unresolved D. The CDR3 spans 11 residues. The V gene lost 4 bases and the J gene lost 6 bases, with 10 bases spanning the gap. CDR1 is GTSNPN and CDR2 is SVGIG in the germline V gene (reference sequence). This CDR3 reads CAWTGRAEQYF. In DNA form, the CDR3 reads TGTGCCTGGACGGGTAGGGCCGAGCAGTACTTC.

The chain employs TRBV7-9 and TRBJ2-1; 11 bases agree with TRBD2. V lost 6 bases and J lost 3; bases outside the gene matches: 16. This CDR3 region has 19 residues. Germline CDR1 SEHNR, CDR2 FQNEAQ (reference sequence). CDR3 sequence: CASSRPAFSGRANYNEQFF. CDR3 DNA: TGTGCCAGCAGTCGACCTGCATTTAGCGGGAGGGCCAACTACAATGAGCAGTTCTTC. The full variable domain, its missing parts supplied by reference TRBV7-9 and TRBJ2-1, is DTGVSQNPRHKITKRGQNVTFRCDPISEHNRLYWYRQTLGQGPEFLTYFQNEAQLEKSRLLSDRFSAERPKGSFSTLEIQRTEQGDSAMYLCASSRPAFSGRANYNEQFFGPGTRLTVL.

The chain is built from TRBV10-3 and TRBJ2-2, with a possible D match to TRBD2 (6 bases). V lost 2 bases, J lost 3 bases, and 10 bases lay in between. Per the germline V gene, CDR1 is ENHRY and CDR2 is SYGVKD. The CDR3 loop spans 15 amino acids. The CDR3 protein is CAISETGGDTGELFF. Here the CDR3 DNA reads TGTGCCATCAGTGAGACCGGGGGAGACACCGGGGAGCTGTTTTTT.

The gene calls are TRBV4-2 and TRBJ2-1; 8 nucleotides match TRBD1. Germline lookup yields CDR1 LGHNA and CDR2 YNFKEQ. V shed 6 bases, J shed 1 base, and the junction held 5 bases outside the gene matches. The CDR3 is 15 residues long. The CDR3 nucleotides read TGTGCCAGCAGGAGGACAGGGACTTCCTACAATGAGCAGTTCTTC. It is translated as CASRRTGTSYNEQFF.

J is TRBJ2-1 and V is TRBV10-3, with 9 bases fitting TRBD2. The CDR3 spans 17 residues. V shed 4 bases, J shed 0 bases, and the junction held 7 bases outside the gene matches. CDR1 and CDR2 (germline): ENHRY, SYGVKD. The CDR3 spells CAISGPQAGGSYNEQFF. The CDR3 DNA reads TGTGCCATCAGTGGGCCCCAAGCGGGGGGCTCCTACAATGAGCAGTTCTTC.